These 5 T cell receptor beta chains originate from one sample sequenced in a study of OX40 agonist ivuxolimab in advanced cancers. Library generation was performed with the immunoSEQ multiplex PCR assay. Imported from immuneACCESS, the table was reduced by TCRdb to in-frame sequences with V and J called. These copies leave out some clones; in studies compared against another copy, an unresolved V gene accounts for under half, and the cause of the remainder is not known. The sample profile shows just under 75,000 clones; around nine tenths of them were found once. Around 0.46% of the sample lies in the top ten. The source material was CD4+ or CD8+ T cells sorted from blood, sampled in a trial of the OX40 agonist ivuxolimab. Receptors originate from an adult with an advanced solid tumor such as melanoma, head and neck, liver or kidney cancer.

The V call is TRBV27, the J call TRBJ1-3, with D possibly TRBD1 on 6 matching bases. V was trimmed by 6 bases and J by 2 bases, leaving 11 bases between them. There are 14 residues in the CDR3. CDR1 and CDR2 from the germline V gene are MNHEY and SMNVEV (reference sequence). The CDR3, as DNA: TGTGCCAGCAGACTCAGGGGAGCTGGAAACACCATATATTTT. Its translation: CASRLRGAGNTIYF.

This clone was found once. The CDR3 loop is CASSRDPGDPYEQYF. The CDR3 region has the DNA TGCGCCAGCAGCCGGGACCCTGGGGATCCCTACGAGCAGTACTTC. The chain has TRBV4-1 and TRBJ2-7; D could derive from TRBD1 or TRBD2 (5 bases each). V lost 4 bases and J 2 bases, leaving 15 bases between the germline ends. Germline V gives CDR1 MGHRA, CDR2 YSYEKL. The CDR3 is 15 residues long.

V and J are TRBV18 and TRBJ1-1, with TRBD1 matching over 7 bases. V shed 5 bases, J shed 0 bases, and the junction held 3 bases outside the gene matches. Germline-derived CDR1 and CDR2 are KGHSH and LQKENI. The CDR3 runs to 14 residues. CDR3 coding DNA: TGTGCCAGCTCAGCCACAGGGGTGAACACTGAAGCTTTCTTT. It yields the protein CASSATGVNTEAFF.

V usage is TRBV18 and J usage is TRBJ1-3, with D perhaps matching TRBD1 (5 bases). V was clipped by 3 bases and J by 0 bases, with 9 bases between them. The germline gives CDR1 KGHSH, CDR2 LQKENI. This CDR3 comprises 15 residues. The CDR3, as DNA: TGTGCCAGCTCACCCCAGGGTAGCTCTGGAAACACCATATATTTT. It encodes CASSPQGSSGNTIYF. Full variable domain (missing parts from reference TRBV18 and TRBJ1-3): NAGVMQNPRHLVRRRGQEARLRCSPMKGHSHVYWYRQLPEEGLKFMVYLQKENIIDESGMPKERFSAEFPKEGPSILRIQQVVRGDSAAYFCASSPQGSSGNTIYFGEGSWLTVV.

This rearrangement joins TRBV7-6 to TRBJ2-1; TRBD1 or TRBD2 may be the D gene (7 bases each). Per germline, CDR1 SGHVS and CDR2 FNYEAQ. Deletions cut 5 bases from V and 7 bases from J, with 15 bases between. The CDR3 length is 14 residues. The CDR3, as DNA: TGTGCCAGCAGCACCCCTCAGGGGGGGAATGAGCAGTTCTTC. Protein sequence: CASSTPQGGNEQFF.